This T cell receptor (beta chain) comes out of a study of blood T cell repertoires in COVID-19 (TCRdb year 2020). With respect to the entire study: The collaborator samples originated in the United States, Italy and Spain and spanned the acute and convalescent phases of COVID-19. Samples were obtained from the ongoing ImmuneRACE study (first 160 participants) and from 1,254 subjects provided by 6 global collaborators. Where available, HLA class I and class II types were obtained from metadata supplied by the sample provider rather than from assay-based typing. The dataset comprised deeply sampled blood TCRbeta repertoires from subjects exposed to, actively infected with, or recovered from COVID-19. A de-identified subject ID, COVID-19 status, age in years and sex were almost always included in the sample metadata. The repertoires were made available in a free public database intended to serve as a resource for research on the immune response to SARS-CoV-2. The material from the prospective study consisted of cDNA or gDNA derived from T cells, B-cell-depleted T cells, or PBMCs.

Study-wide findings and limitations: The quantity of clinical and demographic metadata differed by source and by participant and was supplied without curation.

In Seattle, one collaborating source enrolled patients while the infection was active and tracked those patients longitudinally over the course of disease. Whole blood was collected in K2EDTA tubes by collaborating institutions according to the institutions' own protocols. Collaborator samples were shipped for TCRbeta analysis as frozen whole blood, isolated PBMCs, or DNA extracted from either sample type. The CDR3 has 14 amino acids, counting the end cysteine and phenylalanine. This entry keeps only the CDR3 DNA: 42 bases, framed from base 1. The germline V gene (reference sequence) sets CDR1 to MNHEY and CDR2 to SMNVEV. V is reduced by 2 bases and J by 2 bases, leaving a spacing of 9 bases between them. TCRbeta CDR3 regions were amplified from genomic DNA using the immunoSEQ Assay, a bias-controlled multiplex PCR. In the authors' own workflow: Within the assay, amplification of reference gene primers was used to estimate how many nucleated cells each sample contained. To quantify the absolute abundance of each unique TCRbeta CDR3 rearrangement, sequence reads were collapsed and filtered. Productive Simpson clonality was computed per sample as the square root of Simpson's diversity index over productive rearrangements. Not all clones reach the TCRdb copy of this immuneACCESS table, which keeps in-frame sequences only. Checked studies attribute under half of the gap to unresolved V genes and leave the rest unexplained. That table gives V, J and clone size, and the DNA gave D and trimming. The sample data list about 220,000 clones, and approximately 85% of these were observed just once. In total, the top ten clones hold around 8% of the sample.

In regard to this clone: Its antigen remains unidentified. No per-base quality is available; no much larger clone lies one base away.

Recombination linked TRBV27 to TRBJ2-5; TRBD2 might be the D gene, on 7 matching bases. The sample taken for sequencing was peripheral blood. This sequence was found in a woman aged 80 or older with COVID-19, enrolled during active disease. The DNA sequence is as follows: TGTGCCAGCAGTTTAAGGGGGGGTCAAGAGACCCAGTACTTC. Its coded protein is CASSLRGGQETQYF.